This T cell receptor (beta chain) was captured in a study of early T cells in non-severe SARS-CoV-2 infection. In the library, individual cDNA molecules carried attached unique molecular identifiers. TCRdb ran MiXCR on the 5' RACE reads and lists one entry per CDR3 protein. Of 30,000 to 35,000 distinct CDR3 sequences listed, approximately 6.9% are singletons. This clonotype was seen at least ten times. The V and J ends lost 5 bases and 12 bases, in that order; junction bases with no gene match: 14. Germline CDR1 SGHTA, CDR2 FQGTGA. CDR3 length equals 16 residues. This chain uses TRBV7-3 with TRBJ2-7, with 15 bases aligning to TRBD2. The clonotype originates from an adult who was a healthcare worker with PCR-confirmed SARS-CoV-2 infection or an uninfected control (not recorded which). The sequenced sample consisted of whole blood. The DNA for the CDR3 is TGTGCCAGCAGCCTAGGACTAGCGGGAGGGCCACAGGTGCTGTACTTC. Translated: CASSLGLAGGPQVLYF.